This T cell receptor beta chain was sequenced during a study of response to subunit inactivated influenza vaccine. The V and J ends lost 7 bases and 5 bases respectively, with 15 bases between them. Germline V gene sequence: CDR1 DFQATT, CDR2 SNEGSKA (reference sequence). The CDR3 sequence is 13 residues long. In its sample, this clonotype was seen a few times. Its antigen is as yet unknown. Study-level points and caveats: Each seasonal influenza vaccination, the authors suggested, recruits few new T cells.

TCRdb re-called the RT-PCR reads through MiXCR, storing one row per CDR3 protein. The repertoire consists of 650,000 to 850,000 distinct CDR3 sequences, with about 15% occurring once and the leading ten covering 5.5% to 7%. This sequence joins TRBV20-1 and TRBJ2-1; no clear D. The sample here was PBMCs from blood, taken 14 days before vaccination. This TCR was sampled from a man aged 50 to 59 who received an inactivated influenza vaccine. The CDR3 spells CSGGATLNNEQFF. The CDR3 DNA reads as TGCAGTGGCGGAGCTACTTTAAACAATGAGCAGTTCTTC.